Below are 26 T cell receptor beta chains sequenced from a single sample in a study of tumor and adjacent non-tumor tissue in lung cancer. A modified ARM-PCR protocol with three rounds of nested PCR amplified TCRbeta. Using its own MiXCR run on the multiplex PCR reads, TCRdb lists one record per CDR3 protein. The table includes about 200,000 distinct CDR3 sequences, 71% detected once. This sample's RNA came from whole unsorted tissue. The sequenced sample was lung tumor tissue. These receptors all stem from a man aged 55 to 70 with non-small cell lung cancer.

This clonotype was recorded only once. Germline and junction disagree at one end, which may indicate a read error. The genes are TRBV12-3 or TRBV12-4 and TRBJ2-7; D ambiguous. This CDR3 region has 13 residues. CDR3 amino acids: CANSFSSLYEQYF. The CDR3 bases are TGTGCCAACAGTTTTTCCAGCCTCTACGAACAGTACTTC.

There are a few counts of this clonotype. The genes are TRBV10-2 and TRBJ2-1; the D gene is possibly TRBD2 (6 bases). CDR1 and CDR2 from the germline V gene are WSHSY and SAAADI. V was trimmed by 3 bases and J by 4 bases, leaving 13 bases between them. This CDR3 has 15 residues. The CDR3 is CASSDSLAIYNEQFF. The CDR3 nucleotides read TGCGCCAGCAGTGACTCGCTAGCGATATACAATGAGCAGTTCTTC.

The gene calls are TRBV18 and TRBJ1-4; D is undetermined. This CDR3 comprises 14 residues. The V gene's germline CDR1 is KGHSH and CDR2 LQKENI. Trimming removed 2 bases at V and 8 bases at J, with 12 bases between. The CDR3 here is CASSPSPTWEKLFF. CDR3 coding DNA: TGTGCCAGCTCACCATCCCCTACATGGGAAAAACTGTTTTTT.

This clonotype was observed a single time. A junction boundary mismatches the germline segment, possibly from a read error. This chain uses TRBV6-5 with TRBJ1-5, with D perhaps matching TRBD1 (5 bases). Germline values: CDR1 MNHEY, CDR2 SVGAGI. The CDR3 loop spans 19 amino acids. CDR3 sequence reads: CASITSAGSINGSNQPQQF. The CDR3 region has the DNA TGTGCCAGCATCACCAGCGCAGGGTCTATTAATGGCAGCAATCAGCCCCAGCAATTT.

In its sample, this clonotype was seen once. The chain links TRBV7-3 to TRBJ2-3, with TRBD2 matching 7 bases. The CDR3 contains 15 residues. CDR1 SGHTA and CDR2 FQGTGA come from the germline V gene. V shed 7 bases, J shed 0 bases, and the junction held 7 bases outside the gene matches. CDR3 loop: CASKTSGTSTDTQYF. In DNA form, the CDR3 reads TGTGCCAGCAAAACAAGCGGGACGAGCACAGATACGCAGTATTTT.

The chain joins TRBV11-3 to TRBJ2-7; D might be TRBD2 (5 bases). This CDR3 is 15 amino acids long. The V gene lost 5 bases and the J gene lost 3 bases, with 17 bases spanning the gap. Germline CDR1 is SGHNT and CDR2 is YENEEA. The CDR3 loop is CASSLGFSVYYEQYF. The CDR3 DNA reads as TGTGCCAGCAGCCTAGGGTTTAGCGTCTACTACGAGCAGTACTTC.

This clonotype came up a few times. The chain has TRBV4-2 and TRBJ2-2; the match to TRBD2 covers 14 bases. The CDR3 has 15 amino acids. V lost 9 bases and J lost 5; bases outside the gene matches: 5. The germline CDR1 and CDR2 sequences are LGHNA and YNFKEQ. The CDR3 DNA reads TGTGCCAGTGGGGGGACTAGCGGGAGAACCGGGGAGCTGTTTTTT. This sequence encodes CASGGTSGRTGELFF.

To note about this clonotype: At one end the junction does not follow the germline gene, possibly because of a read error. V gene TRBV29-1 combines with J gene TRBJ1-6, with TRBD1 identical over 7 bases. Germline CDR1 SQVTM, CDR2 ANQGSEA. This CDR3 contains 14 residues. CDR3 in DNA: TGCAGCGTTACAACGGGACAGCCCAATTTACCCCTCCACTTT. Translating it yields CSVTTGQPNLPLHF.

Concerning this clonotype itself: A read error may account for a junction end that differs from germline. This sequence joins TRBV6-2 or TRBV6-3 and TRBJ2-5, with D unresolved. This CDR3 is 13 amino acids long. CDR1 is MNHEY and CDR2 is SVGEGT in the germline V gene. DNA of the CDR3: TGTGCCAGCAGTGAGTACGCCCGAGAGAGCCAGTACTTC. This translates into CASSEYARESQYF.

As for this clonotype: Sequence at one end of the junction differs from germline and may be a read error. The V and J genes are TRBV11-2 and TRBJ1-2; 9 nucleotides line up with TRBD1. This CDR3 has 14 amino acids. Germline lookup yields CDR1 SGHAT and CDR2 FQNNGV. CDR3 protein: CAISLQGANYGHTF. DNA of the CDR3: TGTGCCATCAGCTTACAGGGGGCTAACTATGGCCACACCTTC.

The V gene is TRBV11-3, the J gene TRBJ2-5, with 9 nucleotides matching TRBD2. Germline trimming cut 0 bases from V and 11 bases from J; bases unmatched to any gene: 16. Germline lookup yields CDR1 SGHNT and CDR2 YENEEA. The CDR3 length is 17 residues. In nucleotides, the CDR3 is TGTGCCAGCAGCTTAGAGTCCAGCGGGGGGTCCCAAGAGGCACAGTACTTC. Amino acid sequence: CASSLESSGGSQEAQYF.

As to this clonotype: A much larger clone is a single base away; this may be a read error. The V call is TRBV6-1, the J call TRBJ1-2, with 7 bases matching TRBD1. Germline V gives CDR1 MNHNS, CDR2 SASEGT. The CDR3 is 14 amino acids. As DNA, the CDR3 is TGTGCCAGCAGCTCCGTACAGGGGAACTATGGCTACATCTTC. Translation: CASSSVQGNYGYIF.

Notes on this clonotype: Germline is not matched at one junction end, which may reflect a read error. The chain is built from TRBV28 and TRBJ2-5; 7 bases map to TRBD1. CDR1 and CDR2 from the germline V gene are MDHEN and SYDVKM. There are 13 residues in the CDR3. The CDR3 nucleotides are TGTGGCAGCAGTGAGACAGGGTGGTGGACCCAGTACTTC. This codes for CGSSETGWWTQYF.

This clonotype was recorded only once. At one boundary the junction diverges from the germline segment, which might be a read error. The V gene is TRBV6-5, the J gene TRBJ1-5, with D tentatively TRBD1 (6 bases). Germline V gene sequence: CDR1 MNHEY, CDR2 SVGAGI. This CDR3 comprises 14 residues. The CDR3 coding sequence is TGTACCAGCAGTTGCTCGAGGGGGAGTCAGCCCCAGCATTTT. It specifies CTSSCSRGSQPQHF.

Turning to this clonotype: The conserved phenylalanine or tryptophan normally closing the CDR3 is absent here, so this likely arose from a read error. V is TRBV12-3 or TRBV12-4 and J is TRBJ2-1; D perhaps matches TRBD2 (7 bases). V was trimmed by 7 bases and J by 8 bases, leaving 24 bases between them. The CDR3 has 16 amino acids. CDR3 in amino acids: CASTPRRTAGADEQFL. The CDR3 DNA sequence: TGTGCCAGCACCCCAAGGAGAACGGCGGGGGCCGATGAGCAGTTCTTA.

The sample holds many counts of this clonotype. The V and J genes are TRBV6-5 and TRBJ2-5; TRBD1 agrees at 9 bases. The trim removed 0 bases at V and 4 bases at J, leaving 6 bases unmatched. This CDR3 region has 16 residues. Germline CDR1 is MNHEY and CDR2 is SVGAGI. CDR3: CASSYSIQGASETQYF. CDR3 in DNA: TGTGCCAGCAGTTACTCGATACAGGGGGCGTCAGAGACCCAGTACTTC.

Concerning this clonotype itself: Likely a read error: the CDR3 ends without its conserved phenylalanine or tryptophan. The rearrangement joins TRBV4-2 to TRBJ1-1; D is perhaps TRBD1 (6 bases). The V gene lost 1 base and the J gene lost 4 bases, with 10 bases spanning the gap. CDR1 LGHNA and CDR2 YNFKEQ come from the germline V gene. CDR3 length: 14 residues. The CDR3: CASSQGGQSTEAFV. The CDR3 bases are TGTGCCAGCAGCCAAGGGGGGCAGAGCACTGAAGCTTTCGTT.

As for this clonotype: At one end the junction does not follow the germline gene, possibly because of a read error. The chain joins TRBV11-2 to TRBJ1-3; D unclear. The CDR3 has 11 residues. Germline-derived CDR1 and CDR2 are SGHAT and FQNNGV. The CDR3 reads CASSARNTIHF. The CDR3, as DNA: TGTGCCAGCAGCGCTAGAAACACCATACATTTT.

About this clonotype itself: One junction end disagrees with the germline gene, perhaps due to a read error. The rearrangement joins TRBV6-5 to TRBJ2-3, with D maybe TRBD1 (6 bases). CDR1 is MNHEY, CDR2 SVGAGI, per germline. The CDR3 consists of 15 residues. The CDR3 sequence is CASSDRLLLTHTQYF. In nucleotides, the CDR3 is TGTGCCAGCAGCGACAGGCTACTTCTCACACATACGCAGTATTTT.

This clonotype has a count of ten or more. The V gene is TRBV12-3 or TRBV12-4, the J gene TRBJ1-1; TRBD1 aligns across 7 bases. V trimming: 5 bases; J trimming: 9 bases; junction bases outside the gene matches: 12. This CDR3 is 14 amino acids long. The CDR3 is CASSTGTVGGKAFF. The CDR3 DNA is TGTGCCAGCAGTACCGGGACAGTGGGGGGGAAAGCTTTCTTT.

A single count supports this clonotype. The V call is TRBV20-1, the J call TRBJ2-7; D not certain. Trimming cost V 5 bases and J 0 bases, with 17 bases left between them. Germline V gives CDR1 DFQATT, CDR2 SNEGSKA (reference sequence). This CDR3 comprises 15 residues. CDR3 nucleotide sequence: TGCAGTGCTGGCCTTAGACGACGGAGCTCCTACGAGCAGTACTTC. Its translation is CSAGLRRRSSYEQYF.

The sample holds many counts of this clonotype. This chain uses TRBV29-1 with TRBJ2-3; D is perhaps TRBD1 (5 bases). The CDR3 loop spans 13 amino acids. V was trimmed by 8 bases and J by 0 bases, leaving 12 bases between them. Germline assignment: CDR1 SQVTM and CDR2 ANQGSEA. CDR3 nucleotide sequence: TGCAGCCTACAGGTGACTAGCACAGATACGCAGTATTTT. Amino acids: CSLQVTSTDTQYF.

About this clonotype itself: The junction shows a germline mismatch at one end, possibly a read error. This chain uses TRBV7-8 with TRBJ2-7, with 8 nucleotides matching TRBD2. The CDR3 contains 17 residues. From germline, CDR1 is SGHVS and CDR2 FQNEAQ. CDR3 DNA: TGTGCCAGCAGTTTAGTGGCTAGCGGGTCCCTCTCCTTCGAGCAGTACTTC. Translated: CASSLVASGSLSFEQYF.

The rearrangement joins TRBV5-5 to TRBJ2-1; either TRBD1 or TRBD2 may fit D (5 bases each). Germline V lookup: CDR1 SGHKS, CDR2 YYEKEE (reference sequence). This CDR3 is built from 17 residues. V dropped 4 bases and J dropped 1 base, with 18 bases sitting between them. CDR3 in amino acids: CASSPLARGASYNEQFF. The CDR3 coding sequence is TGTGCCAGCAGCCCTTTGGCACGGGGCGCTTCCTACAATGAGCAGTTCTTC.

CDR3 loop: CSARINRGPYEQYF. The CDR3 nucleotides read TGCAGTGCTAGAATTAACAGGGGGCCCTACGAGCAGTACTTC. The chain links TRBV20-1 to TRBJ2-7, with TRBD1 identical over 9 bases. This CDR3 is built from 14 residues. Germline V gene sequence: CDR1 DFQATT, CDR2 SNEGSKA (reference sequence). V lost 2 bases, J lost 2 bases, and 4 bases stayed unmatched.

This clonotype has more than one count but fewer than ten. The junction departs from the called germline gene at one end, perhaps through a read error. This chain joins TRBV6-2 or TRBV6-3 and TRBJ2-2; weak D call: TRBD2 (7 bases). CDR3 length: 15 amino acids. The germline V gene encodes CDR1 MNHEY and CDR2 SVGEGT. This CDR3 reads CASSYSGGHTGELLF. The CDR3 DNA is TGTGCCAGCAGTTACTCGGGGGGGCACACCGGGGAGCTGTTATTT.